What follows are 7 T cell receptor beta chains derived from one specimen sequenced in a study of Graves' ophthalmopathy and Graves' hyperthyroidism. The TCR beta CDR3 regions underwent amplification from RNA transcripts. First-round RT-PCR used HTBI primers; second-round multiplex PCR followed. Using its own MiXCR run on the multiplex PCR reads, TCRdb lists one record per CDR3 protein. The sample records roughly 1.1 million distinct CDR3 sequences, 35% to 40% being singletons. Input material: peripheral blood or thyroid tissue (not recorded which). The receptors here all came from an adult man with Graves' hyperthyroidism.

The table lists this clonotype with a few counts. The chain employs TRBV20-1 and TRBJ2-3; 7 nucleotides align to TRBD2. Germline assignment: CDR1 DFQATT and CDR2 SNEGSKA (reference sequence). CDR3 length: 14 amino acids. The trim removed 3 bases at V and 1 base at J, leaving 4 bases unmatched. As DNA, the CDR3 is TGCAGTGCTAGCGCTAGCGGAGGCACAGATACGCAGTATTTT. Protein sequence: CSASASGGTDTQYF.

This clonotype was counted between two and nine times. This rearrangement joins TRBV4-3 to TRBJ1-2, with 7 bases aligning to TRBD1. V was clipped by 3 bases and J by 4 bases; unmatched bases: 5. The germline CDR1 and CDR2 sequences are LGHNA and YSLEER. The CDR3 sequence is 14 residues long. CDR3 sequence reads: CASSQMGTVYGYTF. The CDR3 region has the DNA TGCGCCAGCAGCCAGATGGGGACAGTCTATGGCTACACCTTC.

This clonotype was observed at least ten times. The chain carries TRBV6-6 and TRBJ1-1; the match to TRBD1 covers 10 bases. The germline gives CDR1 MNHNY, CDR2 SVGAGI (reference sequence). This CDR3 is built from 13 residues. J was trimmed by 10 bases and V by 6 bases; bases with no gene match: 8. CDR3 coding DNA: TGTGCCAGCAGCCGCCGGGACAGGGGAACAGCTTTCTTT. This translates into CASSRRDRGTAFF.

The J gene is TRBJ2-7, the V gene TRBV25-1, with D unresolved. The V end lost 5 bases, the J end lost 0 bases, and 8 bases lay between the germline ends. CDR3 length: 13 amino acids. Germline V gene lookup returns CDR1 MGHDK and CDR2 SYGVNS. This CDR3 is CASSLFPSYEQYF. CDR3 nucleotides: TGTGCCAGCAGTTTATTCCCCTCCTACGAGCAGTACTTC.

This chain links TRBV15 with TRBJ1-2; D not resolved. V shed 3 bases and J shed 5 bases, with 19 bases lying between them. Germline V gives CDR1 LNHNV, CDR2 YYDKDF (reference sequence). The CDR3 sequence is 16 residues long. CDR3 residues: CATSSQGAAGLYGYTF. The CDR3 DNA follows: TGTGCCACCAGCAGCCAAGGAGCGGCAGGATTATATGGCTACACCTTC. Looking up the rest from reference TRBV15 and TRBJ1-2 gives the full variable domain: DAMVIQNPRYQVTQFGKPVTLSCSQTLNHNVMYWYQQKSSQAPKLLFHYYDKDFNNEADTPDNFQSRRPNTSFCFLDIRSPGLGDTAMYLCATSSQGAAGLYGYTFGSGTRLTVV.

The table lists this clonotype with many counts. The V gene is TRBV5-6, the J gene TRBJ2-7; D is unclear. CDR3 length: 11 residues. Trimming pared 4 bases from V and 4 bases from J, leaving 6 bases between. The germline V gene encodes CDR1 SGHDT and CDR2 YYEEEE. The CDR3 is CASSQYYEQYF. The CDR3 region has the DNA TGTGCCAGCAGCCAGTATTACGAGCAGTACTTC.

This clonotype was counted at least ten times. The chain combines TRBV2 with TRBJ1-1, with 7 bases that match TRBD1. Germline lookup yields CDR1 SNHLY and CDR2 FYNNEI. The CDR3 has 14 residues. Trimming took 7 bases from V and 5 from J; bases not matched to a gene: 10. The CDR3 reads CASNPQGSGTEAFF. The CDR3 DNA follows: TGTGCCAGCAATCCACAGGGGAGTGGGACTGAAGCTTTCTTT.